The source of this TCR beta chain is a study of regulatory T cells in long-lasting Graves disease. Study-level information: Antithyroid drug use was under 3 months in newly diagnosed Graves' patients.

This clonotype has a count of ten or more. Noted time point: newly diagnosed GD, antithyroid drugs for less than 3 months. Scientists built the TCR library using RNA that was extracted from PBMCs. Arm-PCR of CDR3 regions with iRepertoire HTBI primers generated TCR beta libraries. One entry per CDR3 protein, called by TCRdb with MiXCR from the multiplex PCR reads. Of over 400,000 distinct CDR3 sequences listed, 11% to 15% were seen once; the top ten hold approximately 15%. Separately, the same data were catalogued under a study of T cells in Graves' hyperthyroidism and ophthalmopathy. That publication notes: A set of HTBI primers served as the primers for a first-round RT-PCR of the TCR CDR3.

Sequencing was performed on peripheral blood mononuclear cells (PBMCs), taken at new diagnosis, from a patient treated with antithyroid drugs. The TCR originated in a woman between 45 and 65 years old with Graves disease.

CDR3 in DNA: TGCGCCAGCGGACTGACAAGCGGAGCTTCGGGCTACGAGCAGTACTTC. Its translation: CASGLTSGASGYEQYF. This chain joins TRBV5-1 and TRBJ2-7; TRBD2 might be the D (5 bases). Trimming cost V 7 bases and J 3 bases, with 23 bases left between them. This CDR3 region has 16 residues. Per the germline V gene, CDR1 is SGHRS and CDR2 is YFSETQ.